One sample yielded the 21 T cell receptor beta chains listed below, sequenced in a study of T-cell memory formation after mild COVID-19 (dated by TCRdb to the early 2020s). The protocol used for the library was 5' RACE. These reads were obtained on an Illumina NovaSeq 6000. TCRdb took the public reads, trimmed them with fastp at Q25, ran MiXCR for clone calling and kept in-frame beta chains. Under each unique CDR3 protein, matching rows form one entry showing the most common genes and DNA. The sample has about 350,000 distinct CDR3 sequences on record, about an eighth of them singletons. About 24% of the sample belongs to the ten largest clones. Sequenced: PBMCs or a T cell subset sorted from them (not recorded which). These receptors were obtained from a man between 18 and 29 years old who had mild COVID-19 (a few samples of this study predate the infection). The sample titles of this study are shuffled in the database, so cell type and time point are left out; the donor was told from shared clones.

The chain combines TRBV3-1 with TRBJ1-2; tentatively, D is TRBD1 (6 bases). V was cut by 0 bases and J by 4 bases, with 9 bases left in between. Germline values: CDR1 LGHDT, CDR2 YNNKEL (reference sequence). This CDR3 has 14 residues. CDR3 sequence: CASSQEGHTYGYTF. The DNA of the CDR3 is TGTGCCAGCAGCCAAGAGGGACACACCTATGGCTACACCTTC.

The rearrangement uses TRBV29-1 and TRBJ1-2; D is perhaps TRBD1 (5 bases). The CDR3 extends over 15 amino acids. Germline V gives CDR1 SQVTM, CDR2 ANQGSEA. Trimming stripped 5 bases from V and 4 bases from J, with 20 bases between. The CDR3, as DNA: TGCAGCGTTCAGGGCTCTCTTTCCTATGCCTATGGCTACACCTTC. This encodes CSVQGSLSYAYGYTF.

J is TRBJ2-5 and V is TRBV30; 9 nucleotides align to TRBD2. The DNA end favors TRBJ2-1, so the J call may be wrong. This CDR3 is built from 15 residues. CDR1 and CDR2 (germline): GTSNPN, SVGIG (reference sequence). The CDR3 reads CAWSVQASGAREQFF. The CDR3 DNA reads as TGTGCCTGGAGTGTACAGGCTAGCGGGGCGCGAGAGCAGTTCTTC.

The CDR3 sequence: CSVEGQRGNYGYTF. In nucleotides, the CDR3 is TGCAGCGTTGAAGGTCAAAGGGGGAACTATGGCTACACCTTC. This rearrangement joins TRBV29-1 to TRBJ1-2; perhaps TRBD1 as D (6 bases). Trimming shortened V by 1 base and J by 2 bases, and 11 bases separated the two germline ends. The length of the CDR3 is 14 residues. The germline gives CDR1 SQVTM, CDR2 ANQGSEA.

This clonotype appeared a few times. V gene TRBV7-8 combines with J gene TRBJ1-1; 7 bases fit TRBD1. V shed 0 bases, J shed 0 bases, and the junction held 7 bases outside the gene matches. CDR1 is SGHVS, CDR2 FQNEAQ, per germline. This CDR3 has 17 residues. The CDR3 protein is CASSLAGRGGLNTEAFF. The CDR3 DNA sequence: TGTGCCAGCAGCTTAGCGGGCAGGGGGGGTCTGAACACTGAAGCTTTCTTT.

This clonotype was picked up a small number of times. This chain connects TRBV6-5 to TRBJ1-6, with 10 bases fitting TRBD1. After removal of 0 bases from V and 11 bases from J, the junction contained 7 bases not matched to a gene. Germline V CDR1 and CDR2: MNHEY, SVGAGI. The CDR3 is made up of 16 amino acids. CDR3 in amino acids: CASSYSGAGQGTPLHF. The CDR3 coding sequence is TGTGCCAGCAGTTACTCGGGGGCGGGACAGGGGACACCCCTCCACTTT.

This chain connects TRBV6-2 or TRBV6-3 to TRBJ2-7; D uncertain. Per germline, CDR1 MNHEY and CDR2 SVGEGT. Trimming cost V 6 bases and J 3 bases, with 15 bases left between them. The length of the CDR3 is 14 residues. CDR3 nucleotides: TGTGCCAGCAGCAGAGGCCCAGAAATCTACGAGCAGTACGTC. Translation gives CASSRGPEIYEQYV.

Only a few counts were recorded for this clonotype. The V and J genes are TRBV7-9 and TRBJ1-5, with TRBD1 matching over 10 bases. Germline-derived CDR1 and CDR2 are SEHNR and FQNEAQ (reference sequence). The V segment lost 0 bases and the J segment 6 bases; nucleotides outside the gene matches: 8. The length of the CDR3 is 17 residues. CDR3 sequence: CASSLAAGTGASQPQHF. The CDR3 coding sequence is TGTGCCAGCAGCTTAGCTGCAGGGACAGGGGCGAGTCAGCCCCAGCATTTT.

This chain uses TRBV4-1 with TRBJ2-7; D not resolved. The CDR3 extends over 15 amino acids. Germline assignment: CDR1 MGHRA and CDR2 YSYEKL. V was shortened by 1 base and J by 0 bases, with 10 bases between the two germline ends. In DNA, the CDR3 is TGCGCCAGCAGCCAAGTGTTGGGCGACTCCTACGAGCAGTACTTC. Its protein is CASSQVLGDSYEQYF.

The V call is TRBV3-1, the J call TRBJ2-2; TRBD2 aligns across 10 bases. This CDR3 spans 18 amino acids. V was clipped by 4 bases and J by 1 base; unmatched bases: 9. Germline V gene lookup returns CDR1 LGHDT and CDR2 YNNKEL (reference sequence). Here the CDR3 DNA reads TGTGCCAGCAGCCCTAAACTAGCGGGGTTTAGGAACACCGGGGAGCTGTTTTTT. Encoded protein: CASSPKLAGFRNTGELFF.

This clonotype was counted between two and nine times. J is TRBJ2-1 and V is TRBV20-1, with 9 positions matching TRBD2. Per the germline V gene, CDR1 is DFQATT and CDR2 is SNEGSKA (reference sequence). With 6 bases clipped from V and 6 bases from J, the junction kept 9 bases outside the gene matches. This CDR3 has 14 amino acids. The CDR3: CSAKAGGLSNEQFF. In nucleotides, the CDR3 is TGCAGTGCCAAAGCGGGGGGTTTGAGCAATGAGCAGTTCTTC.

The V and J genes are TRBV7-6 and TRBJ1-1; perhaps TRBD1 as D (6 bases). CDR1 and CDR2 from the germline V gene are SGHVS and FNYEAQ. The V end was cut by 1 base, the J end by 5 bases, with 14 bases between. The length of the CDR3 is 15 residues. The CDR3 nucleotides are TGTGCCAGCAGCTTAGGTGAAGCAGGGACAACTGAAGCTTTCTTT. Translated, it gives CASSLGEAGTTEAFF.

The chain uses TRBV4-1 and TRBJ2-3; TRBD1 might be the D (5 bases). Germline lookup yields CDR1 MGHRA and CDR2 YSYEKL. This CDR3 has 15 amino acids. The germline V and J ends were trimmed by 0 bases and 0 bases, with 7 bases remaining between them. The chain's CDR3 is CASSQDPGSTDTQYF. The CDR3 region has the DNA TGCGCCAGCAGCCAAGATCCAGGGAGCACAGATACGCAGTATTTT.

This clonotype was recorded a few times. The V gene is TRBV4-3, the J gene TRBJ2-1; 11 bases fit TRBD1. Germline V CDR1 and CDR2: LGHNA, YSLEER. The length of the CDR3 is 15 residues. Trimming cost V 3 bases and J 8 bases; bases outside gene matches: 6. Written as DNA, the CDR3 is TGCGCCAGCAGCCACGTGGGACAGGGGGAATATGAGCAGTTCTTC. It translates to CASSHVGQGEYEQFF.

This clonotype was seen many times. The chain links TRBV7-2 to TRBJ2-2; D is unclear. The CDR3 extends over 13 amino acids. In germline, CDR1 is SGHTA, CDR2 FQGNSA. V lost 4 bases and J 5 bases, leaving 8 bases between the germline ends. The CDR3 coding sequence is TGTGCCAGCAGCTGGGCTAGAACCGGGGAGCTGTTTTTT. This translates into CASSWARTGELFF.

This chain links TRBV11-2 with TRBJ1-3; D gene uncertain. Between the trimmed V and J ends, which lost 2 bases and 0 bases, there was a span of 8 bases. The CDR3 is 15 amino acids. CDR1 and CDR2 from the germline V gene are SGHAT and FQNNGV. The CDR3 sequence is CASSLYISSGNTIYF. CDR3 bases: TGTGCCAGCAGCTTATATATTAGCTCTGGAAACACCATATATTTT.

This clonotype has just a few counts. This chain connects TRBV15 to TRBJ2-3, with 7 bases that match TRBD2. This CDR3 has 15 amino acids. Germline CDR1 reads LNHNV; CDR2 reads YYDKDF (reference sequence). J gave up 1 base and V 0 bases, and 1 base lay outside the gene matches. The CDR3 DNA follows: TGTGCCACCAGCAGAGATCGGGGGGGCACAGATACGCAGTATTTT. This gives the protein CATSRDRGGTDTQYF. Combining the CDR3 with reference TRBV15 and TRBJ2-3 gives the whole variable domain DAMVIQNPRYQVTQFGKPVTLSCSQTLNHNVMYWYQQKSSQAPKLLFHYYDKDFNNEADTPDNFQSRRPNTSFCFLDIRSPGLGDTAMYLCATSRDRGGTDTQYFGPGTRLTVL.

CDR3 in amino acids: CASAVDRYPDTQYF. CDR3 in DNA: TGTGCCAGCGCTGTGGACAGGTACCCAGATACGCAGTATTTT. The chain couples TRBV2 to TRBJ2-3, with TRBD1 matching 7 bases. V was pared by 8 bases and J by 4 bases, with 9 bases of the junction left unmatched. Germline CDR1 and CDR2: SNHLY and FYNNEI. The CDR3 is 14 residues long.

Only a few counts were recorded for this clonotype. The chain has TRBV4-1 and TRBJ1-3; weak D call: TRBD1 (5 bases). V was shortened by 1 base and J by 2 bases, with 9 bases between the two germline ends. The CDR3 extends over 15 amino acids. Germline V gene lookup returns CDR1 MGHRA and CDR2 YSYEKL. The CDR3 DNA sequence: TGCGCCAGCAGCCAAGTGTCAGGGACTGGAAACACCATATATTTT. As protein: CASSQVSGTGNTIYF.

This chain uses TRBV7-2 with TRBJ2-4, with 11 bases aligning to TRBD2. V shed 1 base, J shed 3 bases, and the junction held 5 bases outside the gene matches. The CDR3 has 17 amino acids. Germline values: CDR1 SGHTA, CDR2 FQGNSA. The CDR3 DNA reads as TGTGCCAGCAGCTTAGATATTAGCGGGGGGGTCAAAAACATTCAGTACTTC. It yields the protein CASSLDISGGVKNIQYF.

This clonotype has more than one count but fewer than ten. CDR3 nucleotide sequence: TGTGCCAGCTCAACTCCGGGACAGGGGGCTACTGCGGATGGAGCTTTCTTT. This sequence encodes CASSTPGQGATADGAFF. The V call is TRBV18, the J call TRBJ1-1, with 12 bases aligning to TRBD1. The junction had 17 bases not matched to a gene; V was cut back by 5 bases and J by 10 bases. The CDR3 is made up of 17 amino acids. Germline-derived CDR1 and CDR2 are KGHSH and LQKENI.